Listed below are T cell receptor beta chains from one sample, sequenced in a study of blood T cell repertoires in COVID-19. Profiled with immunoSEQ multiplex PCR; TCRdb holds only in-frame clones, not every one. Of around 99,000 clones listed, around four fifths are singletons. Sequencing was performed on peripheral blood. The receptor source for this set is an older woman with acute or convalescent COVID-19. Each CDR3 is given with its conserved first and last residue. A D gene is named only where the DNA matches it firmly.

CDR3 DNA	CDR3 protein	J gene	V gene	D gene
TGTGCCAGCAGCCACCTAAACAATGAGCAGTTCTTC	CASSHLNNEQFF	TRBJ2-1	TRBV3-1/TRBV3-2	NA
TGCAGCGGTGACAGGGGGGGCACAGATACGCAGTATTTT	CSGDRGGTDTQYF	TRBJ2-3	TRBV29-1	TRBD1
TGTGCCAGCAAGGTACTAGCTTCCTACAATGAGCAGTTCTTC	CASKVLASYNEQFF	TRBJ2-1	TRBV2	NA
TGCGCCAGCAGCTACGAGTCGGGAGGTGTCTCGCGGGAGCAGTACTTC	CASSYESGGVSREQYF	TRBJ2-7	TRBV5-1	TRBD2
TGTGCCAGCAGTGAATATATGGGGAGGAACACTGAAGCTTTCTTT	CASSEYMGRNTEAFF	TRBJ1-1	TRBV25-1	NA
TGTGCCAGCAGCTCCGACAGGGTCCGTGGAGCTTTCTTT	CASSSDRVRGAFF	TRBJ1-1	TRBV5-6	TRBD1
TGTGCCAGCAGTGACCTCTCTAGCGGGGGGAATGAGCAGTTCTTC	CASSDLSSGGNEQFF	TRBJ2-1	TRBV6-4	TRBD2
TGTGCCAGCAGGAGGGGACTAGCGGGGGGAGTCACCGGGGAGCTGTTTTTT	CASRRGLAGGVTGELFF	TRBJ2-2	TRBV27	TRBD2
TGTGCCAGCAGCAACGCACAGGGTTGGGACACTGAAGCTTTCTTT	CASSNAQGWDTEAFF	TRBJ1-1	TRBV6-5	NA
TGTGCCAGCAGCTGGGGACAGAGCTCCTACAATGAGCAGTTCTTC	CASSWGQSSYNEQFF	TRBJ2-1	TRBV7-3	TRBD1